The source of this TCR beta chain is a study of somatic mutations in cytotoxic T cells in rheumatoid arthritis. The wider study: Patient blood, which was peripheral blood collected as 30 ml EDTA, was drawn right after diagnosis and before any treatment started.

Original methodology: Patient CD8+ clones bigger than 1% seldom lined up with published virus-specific TCRB sequences. Method: immunoSEQ multiplex PCR; TCRdb's copy keeps in-frame clones and lacks some. That table furnishes V, J and clone size, whereas the DNA furnished D and trimming. The repertoire holds just over 15,000 clones, with 65% to 75% as singletons. This clone was seen only a few times. This receptor was identified in an adult with rheumatoid arthritis. The specimen was CD8+ T cells sorted from blood.

CDR3 sequence reads: CASSVVAGSYNEQFF. The CDR3 nucleotides read TGTGCCAGCAGCGTAGTGGCAGGGTCTTACAATGAGCAGTTCTTC. This chain joins TRBV9 and TRBJ2-1; D is possibly TRBD1 (5 bases). CDR3 length: 15 amino acids. The germline V gene has CDR1 SGDLS and CDR2 YYNGEE. The V and J ends lost 0 bases and 4 bases respectively, with 11 bases between them.